This T cell receptor beta chain stems from a study of T-cell memory formation after mild COVID-19. General study points: In pre-infection memory, a portion of responding clones appeared, which suggested that cross-reactive memory joined.

Comment on this clonotype: The antigen remains undetermined.

V was shortened by 11 bases and J by 2 bases, with 20 bases between the two germline ends. Germline values: CDR1 MNHNS, CDR2 SASEGT. CDR3 length equals 15 residues. A single record per CDR3 protein comes from TCRdb applying MiXCR to the 5' RACE reads. The sample contains 250,000 or so distinct CDR3 sequences, 8% to 9.5% of which appear only once. The receptor was isolated from a man in his late teens or twenties who had mild COVID-19 (a few samples of this study predate the infection). Cell type and time point are not known. What was sequenced was PBMCs or a T cell subset sorted from them (not recorded which). The chain carries TRBV6-1 and TRBJ2-3; the D is unclear. CDR3 sequence reads: CAVLGPSINTDTQYF. CDR3 DNA sequence: TGTGCCGTCCTCGGGCCCTCAATCAACACAGATACGCAGTATTTT.